This TCR beta chain emerged from a study of blood T cell repertoires in COVID-19. As for the study in general: Collection of acute and convalescent COVID-19 samples took place in the United States, Italy and Spain. Sources were T cells, B-cell-depleted T cells, or PBMCs; the material itself was cDNA or gDNA.

This clone has just one count. Per the study methods: Amplified reference gene primers provided the basis for estimating nucleated cell counts. Produced via immunoSEQ multiplex PCR; TCRdb's table is partial and in-frame only. That table is the source of V, J and clone size, and D and trimming were worked out from the DNA. The sample lists around 160,000 clones, roughly 90% seen once, with 2.5% to 3% in the top ten. This CDR3 is 17 amino acids long. V gave up 4 bases and J gave up 4 bases, with 19 bases separating them. Looked up from germline, CDR1 is SNHLY and CDR2 is FYNNEI. The chain couples TRBV2 to TRBJ1-4, with D possibly matching TRBD1 (6 bases). Sequenced sample: peripheral blood. The sequence was collected from a man aged 55 to 70 with acute or convalescent COVID-19. CDR3 sequence (DNA): TGTGCCAGCAGTGCTTCAGTGTTACAGGGCTTTAATGAAAAACTGTTTTTT. Translation gives CASSASVLQGFNEKLFF.